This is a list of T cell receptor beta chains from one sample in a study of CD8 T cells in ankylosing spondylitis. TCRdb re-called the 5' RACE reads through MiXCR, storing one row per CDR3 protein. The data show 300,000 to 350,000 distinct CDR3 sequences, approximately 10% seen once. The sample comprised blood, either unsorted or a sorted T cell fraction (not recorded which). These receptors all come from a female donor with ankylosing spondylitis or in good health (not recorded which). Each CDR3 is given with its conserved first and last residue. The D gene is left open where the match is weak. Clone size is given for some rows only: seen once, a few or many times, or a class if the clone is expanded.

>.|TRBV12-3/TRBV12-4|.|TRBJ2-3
CASSPGQGAHTDTQYF
TGTGCCAGCAGCCCAGGCCAGGGCGCCCACACAGATACGCAGTATTTT
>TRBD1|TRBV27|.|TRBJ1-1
CASSLSRRGLRFQDTEAFF
TGTGCCAGCAGTTTATCGAGGAGGGGGCTACGGTTTCAGGACACTGAAGCTTTCTTT
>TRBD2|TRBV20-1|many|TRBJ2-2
CSAPWGGNTGELFF
TGCAGTGCCCCCTGGGGGGGAAACACCGGGGAGCTGTTTTTT
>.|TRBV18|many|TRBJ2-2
CASSPRGYTGELFF
TGTGCCAGCTCACCAAGGGGATACACCGGGGAGCTGTTTTTT
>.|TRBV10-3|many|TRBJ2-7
CAISESINEQYF
TGTGCCATCAGTGAGTCTATTAACGAGCAGTACTTC
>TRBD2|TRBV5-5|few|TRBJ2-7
CASSLAVGLASSYEQYF
TGTGCCAGCAGCTTAGCCGTTGGACTAGCAAGCTCCTACGAGCAGTACTTC
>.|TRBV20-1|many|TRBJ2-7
CSARESTAEQYF
TGCAGTGCTAGAGAGAGTACGGCTGAGCAGTACTTC
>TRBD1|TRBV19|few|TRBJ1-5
CASRPSGGRNQPQHF
TGTGCCAGTAGACCCTCAGGGGGTCGGAATCAGCCCCAGCATTTT
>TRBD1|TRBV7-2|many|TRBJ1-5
CASSPDRDQPQHF
TGTGCCAGCAGCCCAGACAGGGATCAGCCCCAGCATTTT
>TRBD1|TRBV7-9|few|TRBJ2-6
CASRPPTGPGANVLTF
TGTGCCAGCAGGCCTCCGACAGGGCCCGGGGCCAACGTCCTGACTTTC
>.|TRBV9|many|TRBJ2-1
CASSANPGPDNEQFF
TGTGCCAGCAGCGCGAATCCGGGACCGGACAATGAGCAGTTCTTC